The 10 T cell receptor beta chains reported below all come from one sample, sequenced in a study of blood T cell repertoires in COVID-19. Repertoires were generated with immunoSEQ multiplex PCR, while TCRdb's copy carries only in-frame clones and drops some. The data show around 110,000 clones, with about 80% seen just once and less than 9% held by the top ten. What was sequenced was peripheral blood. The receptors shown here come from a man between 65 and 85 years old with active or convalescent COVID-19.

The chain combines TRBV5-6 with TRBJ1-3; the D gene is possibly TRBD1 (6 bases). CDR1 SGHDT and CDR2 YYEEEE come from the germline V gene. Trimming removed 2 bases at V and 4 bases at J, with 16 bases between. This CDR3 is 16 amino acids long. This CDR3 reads CASSFRHSGHGNTIYF. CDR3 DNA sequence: TGTGCCAGCAGCTTCCGACACTCGGGACACGGAAACACCATATATTTT.

The CDR3 DNA is TGTGCCAGCGGACAGGGGTTTGGCACTGAAGCTTTCTTT. This translates into CASGQGFGTEAFF. This chain uses TRBV6-5 with TRBJ1-1; 9 nucleotides agree with TRBD1. Trimming at V came to 8 bases and at J to 4 bases, leaving 5 bases not matched to a gene. The germline gives CDR1 MNHEY, CDR2 SVGAGI. The length of the CDR3 is 13 residues.

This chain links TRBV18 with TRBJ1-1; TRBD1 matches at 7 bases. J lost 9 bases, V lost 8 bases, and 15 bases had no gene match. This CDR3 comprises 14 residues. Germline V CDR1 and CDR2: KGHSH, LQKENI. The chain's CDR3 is CASTPDRNGLKAFF. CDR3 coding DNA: TGTGCCAGCACCCCGGACAGGAACGGCTTGAAAGCTTTCTTT.

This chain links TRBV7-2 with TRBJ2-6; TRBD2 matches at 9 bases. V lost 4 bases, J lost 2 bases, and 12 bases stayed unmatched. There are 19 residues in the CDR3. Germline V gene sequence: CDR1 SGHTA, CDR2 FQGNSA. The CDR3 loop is CASSSRGVAGAPGANVLTF. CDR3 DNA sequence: TGTGCCAGCAGCTCAAGAGGCGTAGCGGGGGCGCCTGGGGCCAACGTCCTGACTTTC.

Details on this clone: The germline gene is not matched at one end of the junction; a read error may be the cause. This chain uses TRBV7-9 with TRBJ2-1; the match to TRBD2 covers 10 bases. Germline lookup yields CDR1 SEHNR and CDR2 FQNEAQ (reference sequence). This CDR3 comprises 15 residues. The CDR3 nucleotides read TGTGCCAGCAGCCTAGCGGGAGTTAGCTACAATGAGCAGTTCTTC. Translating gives CASSLAGVSYNEQFF. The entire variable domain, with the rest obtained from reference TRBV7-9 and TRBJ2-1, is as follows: DTGVSQNPRHKITKRGQNVTFRCDPISEHNRLYWYRQTLGQGPEFLTYFQNEAQLEKSRLLSDRFSAERPKGSFSTLEIQRTEQGDSAMYLCASSLAGVSYNEQFFGPGTRLTVL.

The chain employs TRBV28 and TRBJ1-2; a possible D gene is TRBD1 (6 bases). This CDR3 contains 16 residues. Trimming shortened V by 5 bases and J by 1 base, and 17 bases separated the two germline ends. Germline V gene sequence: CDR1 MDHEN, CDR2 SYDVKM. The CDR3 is CASSLSSGTNNYGYTF. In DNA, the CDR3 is TGTGCCAGCAGTCTATCCTCCGGGACAAATAACTATGGCTACACCTTC.

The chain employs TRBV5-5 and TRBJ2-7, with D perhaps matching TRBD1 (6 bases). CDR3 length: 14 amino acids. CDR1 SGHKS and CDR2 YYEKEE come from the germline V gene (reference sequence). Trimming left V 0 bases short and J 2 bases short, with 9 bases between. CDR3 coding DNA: TGTGCCAGCAGCTTGGCCACAGGGACCTACGAGCAGTACTTC. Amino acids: CASSLATGTYEQYF.

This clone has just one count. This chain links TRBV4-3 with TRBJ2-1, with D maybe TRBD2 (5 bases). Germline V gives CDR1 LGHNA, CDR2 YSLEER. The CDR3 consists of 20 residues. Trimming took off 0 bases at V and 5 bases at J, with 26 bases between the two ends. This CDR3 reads CASSQDRPPEVLRVDNEQFF. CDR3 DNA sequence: TGCGCCAGCAGCCAAGATCGACCCCCGGAGGTGCTCCGGGTGGACAATGAGCAGTTCTTC.

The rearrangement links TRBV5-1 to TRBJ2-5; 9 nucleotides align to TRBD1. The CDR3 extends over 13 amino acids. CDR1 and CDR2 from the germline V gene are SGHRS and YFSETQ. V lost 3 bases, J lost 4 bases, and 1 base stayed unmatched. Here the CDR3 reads CASSSGQGETQYF. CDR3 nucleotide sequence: TGCGCCAGCAGCTCGGGACAGGGAGAGACCCAGTACTTC.

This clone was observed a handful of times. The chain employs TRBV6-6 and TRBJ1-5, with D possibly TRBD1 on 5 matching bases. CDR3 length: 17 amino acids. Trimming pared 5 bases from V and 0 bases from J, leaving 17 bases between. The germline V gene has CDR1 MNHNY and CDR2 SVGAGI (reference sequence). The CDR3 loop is CASSRFDRGNSNQPQHF. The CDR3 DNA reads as TGTGCCAGCAGTCGATTCGACAGAGGCAATAGCAATCAGCCCCAGCATTTT.